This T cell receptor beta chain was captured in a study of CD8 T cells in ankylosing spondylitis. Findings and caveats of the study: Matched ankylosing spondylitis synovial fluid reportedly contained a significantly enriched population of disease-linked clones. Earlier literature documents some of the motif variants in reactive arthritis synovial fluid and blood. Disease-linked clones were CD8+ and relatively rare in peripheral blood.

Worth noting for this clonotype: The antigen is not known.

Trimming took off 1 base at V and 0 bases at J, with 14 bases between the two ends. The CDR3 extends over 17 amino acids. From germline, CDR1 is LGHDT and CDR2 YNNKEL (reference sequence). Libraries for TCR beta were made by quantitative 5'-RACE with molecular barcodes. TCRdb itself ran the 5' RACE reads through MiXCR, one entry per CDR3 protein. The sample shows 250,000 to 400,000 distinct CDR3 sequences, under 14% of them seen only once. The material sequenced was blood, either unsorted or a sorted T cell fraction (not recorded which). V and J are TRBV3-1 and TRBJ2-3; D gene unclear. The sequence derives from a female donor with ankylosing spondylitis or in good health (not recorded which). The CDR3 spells CASSQGGGGPSTDTQYF. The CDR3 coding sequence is TGTGCCAGCAGCCAAGGAGGTGGCGGCCCTAGCACAGATACGCAGTATTTT.